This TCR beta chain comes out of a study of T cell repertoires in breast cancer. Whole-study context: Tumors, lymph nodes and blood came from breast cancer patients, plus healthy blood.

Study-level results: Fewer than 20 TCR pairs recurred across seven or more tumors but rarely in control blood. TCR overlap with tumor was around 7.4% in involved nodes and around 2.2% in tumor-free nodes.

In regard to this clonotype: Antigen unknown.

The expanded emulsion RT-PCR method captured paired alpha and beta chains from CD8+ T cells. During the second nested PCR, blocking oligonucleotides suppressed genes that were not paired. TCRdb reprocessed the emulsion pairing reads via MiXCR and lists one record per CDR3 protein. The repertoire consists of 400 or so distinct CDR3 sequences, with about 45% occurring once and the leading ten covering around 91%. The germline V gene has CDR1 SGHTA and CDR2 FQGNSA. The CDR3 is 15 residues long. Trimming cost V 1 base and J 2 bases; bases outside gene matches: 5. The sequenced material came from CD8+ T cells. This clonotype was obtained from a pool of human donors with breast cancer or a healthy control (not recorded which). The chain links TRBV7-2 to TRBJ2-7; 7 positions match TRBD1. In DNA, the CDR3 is TGTGCCAGCAGCTTAGGACAGGGAACGCCCTACGAGCAGTACTTC. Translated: CASSLGQGTPYEQYF.